Listed here are 29 T cell receptor beta chains from one sample, sequenced in a study of identical twins. TCRdb ran MiXCR on the 5' RACE reads and lists one entry per CDR3 protein. The data contain nearly 250,000 distinct CDR3 sequences, approximately 7% of them singletons. The sample also formed part of further work on yellow fever vaccine responses in identical twins.

The sample taken for sequencing was memory (CD45RO+) T cells sorted from blood. These receptors all come from a woman younger than 30 in good health.

The rearrangement links TRBV20-1 to TRBJ2-5; possibly TRBD2 for D (5 bases). V dropped 5 bases and J dropped 5 bases, with 12 bases sitting between them. The CDR3 has 12 amino acids. Germline lookup yields CDR1 DFQATT and CDR2 SNEGSKA (reference sequence). The DNA for the CDR3 is TGCAGTGCTTATGAGGGTCGCGAGACCCAGTACTTC. Its protein product is CSAYEGRETQYF.

V usage is TRBV7-2 and J usage is TRBJ2-5; D gene uncertain. Trimming removed 1 base at V and 5 bases at J, with 8 bases between. There are 13 residues in the CDR3. The germline CDR1 and CDR2 sequences are SGHTA and FQGNSA. The CDR3 loop reads CASSLGRSETQYF. CDR3 coding DNA: TGTGCCAGCAGCTTAGGTAGAAGTGAGACCCAGTACTTC.

J is TRBJ2-1 and V is TRBV18; 8 nucleotides match TRBD2. This CDR3 region has 16 residues. CDR1 is KGHSH and CDR2 is LQKENI in the germline V gene. The trim removed 3 bases at V and 5 bases at J, leaving 9 bases unmatched. CDR3 in amino acids: CASSPTSGGGNNEQFF. In nucleotides, the CDR3 is TGTGCCAGCTCACCCACTAGCGGTGGAGGAAACAATGAGCAGTTCTTC.

The table lists this clonotype with many counts. This chain links TRBV7-2 with TRBJ2-2; 7 bases fit TRBD1. This CDR3 spans 14 amino acids. V dropped 3 bases and J dropped 6; count of bases not matched to a gene: 4. CDR1 is SGHTA, CDR2 FQGNSA, per germline. The CDR3 spells CASSFQGVSGELFF. The CDR3, as DNA: TGTGCCAGCAGCTTCCAGGGGGTGTCCGGGGAGCTGTTTTTT. Based on the CDR3 plus reference TRBV7-2 and TRBJ2-2, the full variable domain is GAGVSQSPSNKVTEKGKDVELRCDPISGHTALYWYRQSLGQGLEFLIYFQGNSAPDKSGLPSDRFSAERTGGSVSTLTIQRTQQEDSAVYLCASSFQGVSGELFFGEGSRLTVL.

This chain links TRBV7-3 with TRBJ2-7; 8 bases fit TRBD1. V was clipped by 5 bases and J by 5 bases; unmatched bases: 8. Per germline, CDR1 SGHTA and CDR2 FQGTGA. The CDR3 consists of 14 residues. CDR3 in DNA: TGTGCCAGCAGCGCGACAGGGGTAAGCGACGAGCAGTACTTC. Protein sequence: CASSATGVSDEQYF.

This clonotype has a count of ten or more. The gene calls are TRBV20-1 and TRBJ2-1, with D perhaps TRBD2 (5 bases). Germline lookup yields CDR1 DFQATT and CDR2 SNEGSKA (reference sequence). V dropped 5 bases and J dropped 0 bases, with 11 bases sitting between them. This CDR3 spans 14 amino acids. The CDR3 sequence is CSAVAYSSYNEQFF. The CDR3 DNA sequence: TGCAGTGCTGTAGCGTACAGCTCCTACAATGAGCAGTTCTTC.

Ten or more counts support this clonotype. The CDR3 here is CASSLLWANYGYTF. For the CDR3, the DNA is TGTGCCAGCAGCCTCCTGTGGGCAAACTATGGCTACACCTTC. This sequence joins TRBV7-9 and TRBJ1-2; D unresolved. V was trimmed by 5 bases and J by 2 bases, leaving 12 bases between them. Germline CDR1 and CDR2: SEHNR and FQNEAQ (reference sequence). This CDR3 has 14 residues.

This clonotype came up many times. V is TRBV20-1 and J is TRBJ1-4; tentative D call: TRBD1 (6 bases). The length of the CDR3 is 15 residues. Germline V gene data show CDR1 as DFQATT and CDR2 as SNEGSKA (reference sequence). The V gene lost 0 bases and the J gene lost 7 bases, with 15 bases spanning the gap. CDR3 sequence (DNA): TGCAGTGCTAGAGATCTCCAGGGGTTCGGTGAAAAACTGTTTTTT. Translation: CSARDLQGFGEKLFF.

This rearrangement joins TRBV7-6 to TRBJ2-5; 7 bases are a match to TRBD2. CDR3 length: 15 amino acids. V gave up 2 bases and J gave up 5 bases; unmatched junction bases: 8. The germline V gene encodes CDR1 SGHVS and CDR2 FNYEAQ. The CDR3 loop reads CASSLSRWGGETQYF. The CDR3 DNA reads as TGTGCCAGCAGCTTATCTCGGTGGGGGGGGGAGACCCAGTACTTC.

This clonotype showed up many times. The rearrangement joins TRBV12-3 or TRBV12-4 to TRBJ2-3; possibly TRBD1 for D (5 bases). This CDR3 has 13 amino acids. V lost 6 bases and J lost 6, with 13 bases in between. The CDR3 region has the DNA TGTGCCAGCAGCTACTCTAGGGGTGATACGCAGTATTTT. Amino acid sequence: CASSYSRGDTQYF.

This clonotype was seen many times. The gene calls are TRBV28 and TRBJ2-6; D perhaps matches TRBD1 (5 bases). The CDR3 consists of 15 residues. CDR1 is MDHEN, CDR2 SYDVKM, per germline. Trimming took 7 bases from V and 0 from J, leaving 10 bases between them. The CDR3 is CASKSQGSGANVLTF. The CDR3 DNA is TGTGCCAGCAAGTCCCAGGGCTCTGGGGCCAACGTCCTGACTTTC.

Turning to this clonotype: A junction end diverges from the germline sequence, so it may reflect a read error. The genes are TRBV6-1 and TRBJ1-1; 7 bases align to TRBD1. Germline lookup yields CDR1 MNHNS and CDR2 SASEGT. This CDR3 is built from 15 residues. The CDR3 sequence is CASREDRVGNTEAFF. The CDR3 DNA follows: TGTGCCAGCAGGGAAGACAGGGTAGGGAACACTGAAGCTTTCTTT.

This clonotype was detected a few times. The chain carries TRBV21-1 and TRBJ2-2; the D call of TRBD1 is as the table states it, not checked on the DNA. TRBV21-1 is termed a pseudogene. This CDR3 contains 16 residues. The CDR3 loop is CASSKFILGQAGELFF. The DNA for the CDR3 is TGTGCCAGCAGCAAATTCATCTTGGGGCAGGCCGGGGAGCTGTTTTTT.

This chain joins TRBV6-6 and TRBJ2-3; maybe TRBD1 (5 bases). Per the germline V gene, CDR1 is MNHNY and CDR2 is SVGAGI (reference sequence). V was clipped by 9 bases and J by 1 base, with 11 bases between them. This CDR3 contains 13 residues. The CDR3 DNA reads as TGTGCCAGTGGGGCCGGCCGCACAGATACGCAGTATTTT. As protein: CASGAGRTDTQYF.

This clonotype was seen many times. The rearrangement uses TRBV3-1 and TRBJ2-7; D is perhaps TRBD1 or TRBD2 (5 bases each). CDR3 length equals 16 residues. Germline assignment: CDR1 LGHDT and CDR2 YNNKEL (reference sequence). V dropped 0 bases and J dropped 10 bases, with 22 bases sitting between them. The CDR3 nucleotides are TGTGCCAGCAGCCAAGATTCCCTTAAAGGCCGAGGGGCCCAGTACTTC. Its protein product is CASSQDSLKGRGAQYF.

This clonotype has a handful of counts. CDR3 sequence (DNA): TGTGCCAGCAAATGGCAGCGGGAGGGCCCGGGCGAGCAGTACTTC. Translated, it gives CASKWQREGPGEQYF. The chain joins TRBV2 to TRBJ2-7; 10 bases agree with TRBD2. J was trimmed by 6 bases and V by 7 bases; bases with no gene match: 12. The CDR3 sequence is 15 residues long. The V gene's germline CDR1 is SNHLY and CDR2 FYNNEI.

This clonotype was detected ten times or more. This chain links TRBV5-1 with TRBJ1-1; 7 bases line up with TRBD1. This CDR3 has 16 amino acids. After removal of 4 bases from V and 4 bases from J, the junction contained 13 bases not matched to a gene. Germline V gene sequence: CDR1 SGHRS, CDR2 YFSETQ. CDR3 sequence (DNA): TGCGCCAGCAGCCTTGGAGACAGGGCGGATGTCACTGAAGCTTTCTTT. Its protein product is CASSLGDRADVTEAFF.

CDR3 loop: CASSQRGAKNIQYF. The CDR3 DNA is TGTGCCAGCAGCCAACGGGGGGCCAAAAACATTCAGTACTTC. The chain uses TRBV3-1 and TRBJ2-4; tentatively, D is TRBD2 (6 bases). The germline CDR1 and CDR2 sequences are LGHDT and YNNKEL (reference sequence). This CDR3 region has 14 residues. The ends were cut back, 2 bases at V and 1 base at J, with 6 bases in the middle. The full variable domain, rest sourced from reference TRBV3-1 and TRBJ2-4, is DTAVSQTPKYLVTQMGNDKSIKCEQNLGHDTMYWYKQDSKKFLKIMFSYNNKELIINETVPNRFSPKSPDKAHLNLHINSLELGDSAVYFCASSQRGAKNIQYFGAGTRLSVL.

Turning to this clonotype: A much larger clone differs by one base, so this may be a read error. The rearrangement uses TRBV3-1 and TRBJ2-1, with 10 bases aligning to TRBD2. CDR1 is LGHDT, CDR2 YNNKEL, per germline (reference sequence). The CDR3 is 15 residues long. J gave up 5 bases and V 11 bases, and 12 bases lay outside the gene matches. CDR3 nucleotides: TGTGCCGGCCGGACCTCTAGCGGGGGACACAATGAGCAGTTCTTC. Protein sequence: CAGRTSSGGHNEQFF.

This clonotype has more than one count but fewer than ten. The J gene is TRBJ2-1, the V gene TRBV20-1, with 9 bases aligning to TRBD2. Germline CDR1 DFQATT, CDR2 SNEGSKA (reference sequence). Unmatched junction bases numbered 7, after V lost 3 bases and J lost 7 bases. The CDR3 length is 14 residues. CDR3 sequence reads: CSARMAGGWNEQFF. The CDR3 DNA is TGCAGTGCTAGGATGGCGGGGGGGTGGAATGAGCAGTTCTTC.

This clonotype was counted many times. V is TRBV11-2 and J is TRBJ2-3, with 7 bases fitting TRBD2. Germline trimming cut 7 bases from V and 1 base from J; bases unmatched to any gene: 20. CDR1 is SGHAT and CDR2 is FQNNGV in the germline V gene. This CDR3 region has 19 residues. The CDR3: CASTQRGLWREYGTDTQYF. The CDR3, as DNA: TGTGCCAGCACCCAGCGTGGGCTCTGGCGGGAGTACGGCACAGATACGCAGTATTTT.

This clonotype was seen a handful of times. The rearrangement links TRBV12-3 or TRBV12-4 to TRBJ2-4, with unresolved D. V dropped 3 bases and J dropped 2 bases, with 5 bases sitting between them. CDR3 length: 13 amino acids. The CDR3 sequence: CASSLRSKNIQYF. For the CDR3, the DNA is TGTGCCAGCAGTTTGCGGTCCAAAAACATTCAGTACTTC.

In this sample, this clonotype turned up many times. The chain is built from TRBV11-3 and TRBJ2-3, with 9 bases fitting TRBD1. CDR1 and CDR2 (germline): SGHNT, YENEEA. With V trimmed by 1 base and J by 0 bases, 20 bases remained unmatched. The length of the CDR3 is 22 residues. CDR3 sequence: CASSLVSFAGQGVFSSTDTQYF. The CDR3 DNA sequence: TGTGCCAGCAGCTTAGTTTCCTTCGCGGGACAGGGAGTTTTTTCTAGCACAGATACGCAGTATTTT.

This clonotype was counted a few times. The V call is TRBV10-3, the J call TRBJ2-4; perhaps TRBD2 as D (5 bases). The CDR3 sequence is 18 residues long. Trimming removed 3 bases at V and 0 bases at J, with 18 bases between. Per the germline V gene, CDR1 is ENHRY and CDR2 is SYGVKD. CDR3 sequence reads: CAISELEGSFQAKNIQYF. CDR3 nucleotides: TGTGCCATCAGTGAATTAGAGGGATCGTTCCAAGCCAAAAACATTCAGTACTTC.

V and J are TRBV20-1 and TRBJ2-4, with unresolved D. This CDR3 spans 14 amino acids. CDR1 DFQATT and CDR2 SNEGSKA come from the germline V gene (reference sequence). Trimming left V 6 bases short and J 3 bases short, with 15 bases between. The DNA of the CDR3 is TGCAGTGCCCCGAATTTGCAAGGCAAAAACATTCAGTACTTC. Its translation is CSAPNLQGKNIQYF.

Ten or more counts support this clonotype. V and J are TRBV29-1 and TRBJ1-1; D uncertain. Germline CDR1 is SQVTM and CDR2 is ANQGSEA. The CDR3 runs 11 residues. V was clipped by 7 bases and J by 10 bases, with 16 bases between them. The CDR3, as DNA: TGCAGCGATGGAAGGGAGCCGGGAGCTTTCTTT. Translated, it gives CSDGREPGAFF.

This sequence joins TRBV4-1 and TRBJ2-6, with D unresolved. Between the trimmed V and J ends, which lost 1 base and 12 bases, there was a span of 10 bases. CDR3 size: 13 residues. Germline V lookup: CDR1 MGHRA, CDR2 YSYEKL. The CDR3 protein is CASSQARPGVLTF. In DNA form, the CDR3 reads TGCGCCAGCAGCCAAGCCCGGCCCGGCGTCCTGACTTTC.

This clonotype was recorded at least ten times. This chain connects TRBV5-1 to TRBJ2-3; a possible D gene is TRBD2 (5 bases). V shed 7 bases and J shed 1 base, with 10 bases lying between them. The CDR3 sequence is 13 residues long. Germline V CDR1 and CDR2: SGHRS, YFSETQ. Written as DNA, the CDR3 is TGCGCCAGCCGCGGGCCCGGCACAGATACGCAGTATTTT. Its translation: CASRGPGTDTQYF.

This clonotype was detected only a few times. The CDR3 loop is CASSLSGPNTEAFF. The CDR3 DNA is TGTGCCAGCAGTTTATCGGGGCCTAACACTGAAGCTTTCTTT. The gene calls are TRBV27 and TRBJ1-1; D is perhaps TRBD1 (5 bases). This CDR3 has 14 residues. Germline V gives CDR1 MNHEY, CDR2 SMNVEV (reference sequence). V was cut by 0 bases and J by 2 bases, with 7 bases left in between.